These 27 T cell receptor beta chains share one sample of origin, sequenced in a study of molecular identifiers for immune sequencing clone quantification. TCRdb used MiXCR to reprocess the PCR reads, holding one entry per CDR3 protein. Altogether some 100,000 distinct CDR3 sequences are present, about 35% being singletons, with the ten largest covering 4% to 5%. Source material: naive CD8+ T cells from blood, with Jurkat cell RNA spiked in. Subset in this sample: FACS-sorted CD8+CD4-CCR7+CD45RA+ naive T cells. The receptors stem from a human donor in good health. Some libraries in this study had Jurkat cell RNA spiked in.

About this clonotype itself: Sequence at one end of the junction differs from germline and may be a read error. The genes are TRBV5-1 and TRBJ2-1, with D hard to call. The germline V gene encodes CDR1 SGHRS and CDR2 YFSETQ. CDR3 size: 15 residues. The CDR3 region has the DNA TGCGCCAGCAGCCTCCCCCCCTCGGGCACGGATGAGCAGATCTTC. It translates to CASSLPPSGTDEQIF.

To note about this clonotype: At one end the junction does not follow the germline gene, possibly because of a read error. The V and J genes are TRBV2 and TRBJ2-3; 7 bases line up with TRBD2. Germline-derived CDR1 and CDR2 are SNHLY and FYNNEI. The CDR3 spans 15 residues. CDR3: CASCDSGGGTDTQYF. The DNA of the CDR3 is TGTGCCAGCTGTGACTCGGGAGGTGGCACAGATACGCAGTATTTT.

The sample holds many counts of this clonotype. The CDR3 nucleotides read TGCGCCAGCAGTGGGCTTTCCTACGAGCAGTACTTC. Translating it yields CASSGLSYEQYF. The chain is built from TRBV5-1 and TRBJ2-7; no definite D call. CDR1 SGHRS and CDR2 YFSETQ come from the germline V gene. Trimming removed 5 bases from V and 1 base from J, with 7 bases in between. CDR3 size: 12 residues.

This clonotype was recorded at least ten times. CDR3 nucleotides: TGTGCCAGCAGCGTAGTCATGGGAAGCCTGAACACTGAAGCTTTCTTT. Amino acids: CASSVVMGSLNTEAFF. The gene calls are TRBV9 and TRBJ1-1; D not resolved. CDR1 is SGDLS, CDR2 YYNGEE, per germline. The CDR3 runs to 16 residues. V was clipped by 0 bases and J by 0 bases, with 12 bases between them.

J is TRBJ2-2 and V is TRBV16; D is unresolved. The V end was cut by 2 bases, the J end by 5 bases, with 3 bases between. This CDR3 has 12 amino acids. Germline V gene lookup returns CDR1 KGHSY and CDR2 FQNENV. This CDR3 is CASSQTTGELFF. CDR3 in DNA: TGTGCCAGCAGCCAAACGACCGGGGAGCTGTTTTTT.

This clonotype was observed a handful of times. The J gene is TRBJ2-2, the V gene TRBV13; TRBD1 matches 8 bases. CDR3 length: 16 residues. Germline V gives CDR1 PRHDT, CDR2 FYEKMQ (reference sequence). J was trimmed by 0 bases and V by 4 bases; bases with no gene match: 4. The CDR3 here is CASSSGQDANTGELFF. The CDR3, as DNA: TGTGCCAGCAGCTCGGGACAGGATGCGAACACCGGGGAGCTGTTTTTT.

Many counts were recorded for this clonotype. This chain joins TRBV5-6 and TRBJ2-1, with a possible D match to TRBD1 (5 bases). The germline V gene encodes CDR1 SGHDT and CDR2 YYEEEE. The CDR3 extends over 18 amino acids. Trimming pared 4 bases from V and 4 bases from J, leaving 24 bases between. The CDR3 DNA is TGTGCCAGCAGCCCCACAGGTCTTCTAGAAGTATTTTACAATGAGCAGTTCTTC. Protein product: CASSPTGLLEVFYNEQFF. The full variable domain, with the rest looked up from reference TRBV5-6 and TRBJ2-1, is DAGVTQSPTHLIKTRGQQVTLRCSPKSGHDTVSWYQQALGQGPQFIFQYYEEEERQRGNFPDRFSGHQFPNYSSELNVNALLLGDSALYLCASSPTGLLEVFYNEQFFGPGTRLTVL.

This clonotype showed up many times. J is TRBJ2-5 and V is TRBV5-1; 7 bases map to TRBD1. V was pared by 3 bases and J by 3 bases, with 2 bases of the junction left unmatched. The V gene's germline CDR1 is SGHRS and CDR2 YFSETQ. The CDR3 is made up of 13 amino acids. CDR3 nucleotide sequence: TGCGCCAGCAGCTCCGACAGGGAAGAGACCCAGTACTTC. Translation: CASSSDREETQYF. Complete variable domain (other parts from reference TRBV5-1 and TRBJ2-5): KAGVTQTPRYLIKTRGQQVTLSCSPISGHRSVSWYQQTPGQGLQFLFEYFSETQRNKGNFPGRFSGRQFSNSRSEMNVSTLELGDSALYLCASSSDREETQYFGPGTRLLVL.

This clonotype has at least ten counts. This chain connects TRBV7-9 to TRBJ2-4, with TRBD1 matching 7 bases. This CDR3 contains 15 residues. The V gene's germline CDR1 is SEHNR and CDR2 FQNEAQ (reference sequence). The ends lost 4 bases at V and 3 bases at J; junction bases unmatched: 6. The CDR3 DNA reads TGTGCCAGCAGCTCCCCGGGACAGTACAAAAACATTCAGTACTTC. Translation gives CASSSPGQYKNIQYF.

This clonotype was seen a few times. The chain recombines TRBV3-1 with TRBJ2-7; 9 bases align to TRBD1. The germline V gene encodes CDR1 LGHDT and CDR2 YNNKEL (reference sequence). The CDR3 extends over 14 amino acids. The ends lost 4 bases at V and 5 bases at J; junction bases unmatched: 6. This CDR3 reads CASSPGQGSDEQYF. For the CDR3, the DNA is TGTGCCAGCAGCCCTGGACAGGGGAGCGACGAGCAGTACTTC.

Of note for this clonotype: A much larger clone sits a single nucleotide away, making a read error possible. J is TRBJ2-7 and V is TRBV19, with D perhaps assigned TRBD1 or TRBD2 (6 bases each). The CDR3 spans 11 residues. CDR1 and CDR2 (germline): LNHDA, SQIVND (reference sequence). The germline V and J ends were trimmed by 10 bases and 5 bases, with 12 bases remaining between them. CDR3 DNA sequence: TGTGCCATTAGAGGGGGGCACGAGCAGTACTTC. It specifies CAIRGGHEQYF.

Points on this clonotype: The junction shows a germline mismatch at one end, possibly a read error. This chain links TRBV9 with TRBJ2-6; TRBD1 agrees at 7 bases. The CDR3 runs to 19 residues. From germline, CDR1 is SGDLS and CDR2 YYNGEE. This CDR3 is CASSVEPLGQLSGANVPTF. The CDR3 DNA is TGTGCCAGCAGCGTAGAACCCCTGGGACAGCTATCTGGGGCCAACGTCCCGACTTTC.

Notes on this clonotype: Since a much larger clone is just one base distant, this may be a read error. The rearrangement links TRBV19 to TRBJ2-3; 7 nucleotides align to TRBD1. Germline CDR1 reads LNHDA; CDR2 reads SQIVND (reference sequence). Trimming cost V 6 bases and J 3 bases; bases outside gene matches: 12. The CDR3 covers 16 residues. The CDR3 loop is CASSLLYGTETDTQYF. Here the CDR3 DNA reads TGTGCCAGTAGCCTCCTATACGGGACAGAAACAGATACGCAGTATTTT. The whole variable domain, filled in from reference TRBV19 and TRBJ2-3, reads DGGITQSPKYLFRKEGQNVTLSCEQNLNHDAMYWYRQDPGQGLRLIYYSQIVNDFQKGDIAEGYSVSREKKESFPLTVTSAQKNPTAFYLCASSLLYGTETDTQYFGPGTRLTVL.

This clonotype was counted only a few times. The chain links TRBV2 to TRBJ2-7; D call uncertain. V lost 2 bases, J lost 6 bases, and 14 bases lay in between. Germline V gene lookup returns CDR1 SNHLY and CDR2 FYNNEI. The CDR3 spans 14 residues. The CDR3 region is CASSEMSSWGEQYF. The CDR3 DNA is TGTGCCAGCAGTGAAATGTCCTCCTGGGGCGAGCAGTACTTC.

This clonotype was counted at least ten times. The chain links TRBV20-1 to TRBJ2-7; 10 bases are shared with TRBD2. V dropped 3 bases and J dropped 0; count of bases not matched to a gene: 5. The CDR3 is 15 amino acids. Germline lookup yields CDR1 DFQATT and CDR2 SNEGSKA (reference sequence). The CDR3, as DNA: TGCAGTGCTAGGGAACTAGCGGGAAGCTCCTACGAGCAGTACTTC. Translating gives CSARELAGSSYEQYF.

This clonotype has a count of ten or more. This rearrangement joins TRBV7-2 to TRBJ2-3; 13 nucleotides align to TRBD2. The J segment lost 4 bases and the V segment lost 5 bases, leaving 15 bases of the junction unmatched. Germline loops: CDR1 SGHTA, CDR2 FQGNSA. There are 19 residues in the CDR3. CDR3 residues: CASSDDGLAGVIGPDTQYF. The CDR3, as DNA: TGTGCCAGCAGCGATGACGGACTAGCGGGAGTCATTGGCCCAGATACGCAGTATTTT.

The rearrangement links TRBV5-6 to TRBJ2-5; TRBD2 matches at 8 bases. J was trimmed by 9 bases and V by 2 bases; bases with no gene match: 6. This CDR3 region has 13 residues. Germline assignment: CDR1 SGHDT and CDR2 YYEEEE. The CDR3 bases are TGTGCCAGCAGCTTTGGGACTAGTGTGGCCCAGTACTTC. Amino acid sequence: CASSFGTSVAQYF.

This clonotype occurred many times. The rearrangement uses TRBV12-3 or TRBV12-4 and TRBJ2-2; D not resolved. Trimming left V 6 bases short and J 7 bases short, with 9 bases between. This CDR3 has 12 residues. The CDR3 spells CASSPPSGELFF. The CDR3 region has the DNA TGTGCCAGCAGCCCTCCCAGCGGGGAGCTGTTTTTT.

DNA for the CDR3: TGTGCCAGCAGCGACTGGGACACCCCCAATCAGCCCCAGCATTTT. Translating gives CASSDWDTPNQPQHF. The chain has TRBV7-2 and TRBJ1-5; D might be TRBD1 (6 bases). This CDR3 has 15 residues. The V end was cut by 5 bases, the J end by 3 bases, with 14 bases between. CDR1 is SGHTA and CDR2 is FQGNSA in the germline V gene.

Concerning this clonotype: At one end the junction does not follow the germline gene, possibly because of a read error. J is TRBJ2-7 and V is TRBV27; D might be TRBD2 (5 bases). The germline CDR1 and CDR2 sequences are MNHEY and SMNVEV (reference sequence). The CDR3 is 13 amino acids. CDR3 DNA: TGTGCCAGCAGGTTATCCGGGGACTACGAGCAGTACTTC. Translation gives CASRLSGDYEQYF.

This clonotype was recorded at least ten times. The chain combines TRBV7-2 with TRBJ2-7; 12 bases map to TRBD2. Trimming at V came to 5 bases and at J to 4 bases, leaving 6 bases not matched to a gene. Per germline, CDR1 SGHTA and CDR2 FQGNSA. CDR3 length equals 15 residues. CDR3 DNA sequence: TGTGCCAGCAGCCCGGGCGGACTAGCGGGGTACGAGCAGTACTTC. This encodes CASSPGGLAGYEQYF.

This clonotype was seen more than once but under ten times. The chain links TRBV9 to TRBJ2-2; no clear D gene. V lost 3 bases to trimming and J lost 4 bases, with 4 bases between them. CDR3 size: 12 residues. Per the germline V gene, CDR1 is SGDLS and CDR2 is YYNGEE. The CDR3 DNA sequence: TGTGCCAGCAGCGAGGGCACCGGGGAGCTGTTTTTT. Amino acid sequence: CASSEGTGELFF.

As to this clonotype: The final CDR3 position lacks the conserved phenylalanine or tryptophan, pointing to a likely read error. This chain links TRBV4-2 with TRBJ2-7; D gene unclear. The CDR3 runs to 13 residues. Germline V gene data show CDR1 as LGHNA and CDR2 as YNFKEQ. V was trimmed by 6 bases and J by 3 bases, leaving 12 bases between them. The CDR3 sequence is CASSPAELYEQYS. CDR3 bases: TGTGCCAGCAGTCCAGCAGAGCTCTACGAGCAGTACTCC.

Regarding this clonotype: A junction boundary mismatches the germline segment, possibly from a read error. The CDR3 nucleotides are TGCAGTGCTACGGGGCAGGGACGGACCTATAATTCACCCCTCCACTTC. Residues: CSATGQGRTYNSPLHF. The chain is built from TRBV20-1 and TRBJ1-6; perhaps TRBD1 as D (5 bases). The CDR3 totals 16 residues. Germline V gene data show CDR1 as DFQATT and CDR2 as SNEGSKA (reference sequence).

CDR3 residues: CASSLTGSIYNEQYF. The CDR3 nucleotides are TGCGCCAGCAGCCTCACAGGGTCAATCTACAATGAGCAGTACTTC. V usage is TRBV4-1 and J usage is TRBJ2-1; a weak D match, TRBD1 (6 bases). The DNA end is a closer match to TRBJ2-7, so the J assignment may be wrong. Looked up from germline, CDR1 is MGHRA and CDR2 is YSYEKL. CDR3 length: 15 amino acids.

The CDR3 protein is CASSLPPTGTRETQYF. The CDR3 region has the DNA TGTGCCAGCAGCTTACCGCCGACAGGGACTAGAGAGACCCAGTACTTC. This sequence joins TRBV7-9 and TRBJ2-5, with a possible D match to TRBD2 (8 bases). Trimming stripped 2 bases from V and 4 bases from J, with 17 bases between. This CDR3 contains 16 residues. Germline CDR1 reads SEHNR; CDR2 reads FQNEAQ (reference sequence). The full variable domain, with the rest looked up from reference TRBV7-9 and TRBJ2-5, is DTGVSQNPRHKITKRGQNVTFRCDPISEHNRLYWYRQTLGQGPEFLTYFQNEAQLEKSRLLSDRFSAERPKGSFSTLEIQRTEQGDSAMYLCASSLPPTGTRETQYFGPGTRLLVL.

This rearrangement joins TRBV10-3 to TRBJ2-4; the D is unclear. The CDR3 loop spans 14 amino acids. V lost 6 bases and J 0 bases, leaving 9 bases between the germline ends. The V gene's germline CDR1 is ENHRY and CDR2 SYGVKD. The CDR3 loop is CAIRDKLAKNIQYF. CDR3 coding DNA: TGTGCCATCAGAGACAAGCTAGCCAAAAACATTCAGTACTTC.